One and the same sample provided the 9 T cell receptor beta chains below, sequenced in a study of Graves' ophthalmopathy and Graves' hyperthyroidism. For repertoire sequencing, the TCR beta CDR3 regions were amplified from RNA transcripts. A first-round RT-PCR used HTBI primers, followed by a second-round multiplex PCR. TCRdb re-derived calls from the multiplex PCR reads in MiXCR, one entry per CDR3 protein. The sample holds 600,000 to 650,000 distinct CDR3 sequences, 20% to 25% seen once. The sample taken for sequencing was peripheral blood. Receptor source: a woman younger than 30 with stable Graves' hyperthyroidism. Some clones in this sample may be carry-over from other donors' samples.

This chain uses TRBV11-1 with TRBJ2-2; no reliable D call. CDR1 is SGHAT and CDR2 is FQDESV in the germline V gene (reference sequence). V was clipped by 4 bases and J by 4 bases, with 16 bases between them. The CDR3 is 16 amino acids. CDR3 nucleotides: TGTGCCAGCAGCTACGACGCCTTTTCGAGCACCGGGGAGCTGTTTTTT. Protein: CASSYDAFSSTGELFF.

Points on this clonotype: The conserved phenylalanine or tryptophan is not found at the CDR3 terminus, so this likely reflects a read error. The chain uses TRBV4-1 and TRBJ1-4; D perhaps matches TRBD1 (6 bases). V was cut by 2 bases and J by 7 bases, with 14 bases left in between. There are 15 residues in the CDR3. Germline-derived CDR1 and CDR2 are MGHRA and YSYEKL. CDR3 loop: CASSQLGQGSEKLFV. The CDR3 DNA is TGCGCCAGCAGCCAATTGGGGCAGGGGAGTGAAAAACTGTTTGTT.

This clonotype was seen ten or more times. The chain is built from TRBV6-5 and TRBJ2-7; 11 nucleotides agree with TRBD1. The V gene's germline CDR1 is MNHEY and CDR2 SVGAGI. V dropped 4 bases and J dropped 6; count of bases not matched to a gene: 8. This CDR3 has 15 residues. Here the CDR3 reads CASSLRTGGWSEQYF. The CDR3 DNA reads as TGTGCCAGCAGTTTGAGGACAGGGGGCTGGAGCGAGCAGTACTTC.

The gene calls are TRBV6-1 and TRBJ2-2, with TRBD1 matching 9 bases. After removal of 6 bases from V and 1 base from J, the junction contained 6 bases not matched to a gene. Looked up from germline, CDR1 is MNHNS and CDR2 is SASEGT. The CDR3 is 16 amino acids. This CDR3 reads CASSRQGDLNTGELFF. CDR3 DNA sequence: TGTGCCAGCAGCAGACAGGGGGACCTGAACACCGGGGAGCTGTTTTTT.

This clonotype was detected ten times or more. The rearrangement links TRBV12-3 or TRBV12-4 to TRBJ1-1; maybe TRBD1 (6 bases). Trimming pared 7 bases from V and 2 bases from J, leaving 11 bases between. The CDR3 spans 13 residues. The CDR3 spells CASILDSNTEAFF. CDR3 DNA: TGTGCCAGCATCCTGGACAGCAACACTGAAGCTTTCTTT.

V usage is TRBV27 and J usage is TRBJ2-7; 10 bases match TRBD1. This CDR3 spans 13 amino acids. Germline loops: CDR1 MNHEY, CDR2 SMNVEV (reference sequence). After removal of 8 bases from V and 4 bases from J, the junction contained 5 bases not matched to a gene. The CDR3 coding sequence is TGTGCCAGCGGACGGGACAGGGGATACGAGCAGTACTTC. Translated, it gives CASGRDRGYEQYF.

The chain has TRBV4-1 and TRBJ2-3; no firm D call. Germline V gives CDR1 MGHRA, CDR2 YSYEKL. This CDR3 has 14 amino acids. V was shortened by 5 bases and J by 5 bases, with 14 bases between the two germline ends. This chain's CDR3 is CASSDLGRGDTQYF. As DNA, the CDR3 is TGCGCCAGCAGCGATCTCGGCCGCGGAGATACGCAGTATTTT.

This clonotype was seen ten or more times. The chain has TRBV28 and TRBJ1-6; the match to TRBD1 covers 7 bases. The CDR3 length is 15 residues. J was trimmed by 9 bases and V by 5 bases; bases with no gene match: 10. Germline CDR1 is MDHEN and CDR2 is SYDVKM. DNA for the CDR3: TGTGCCAGCAGTCCTCCCGACAGGGATGCTTCACCCCTCCACTTT. This codes for CASSPPDRDASPLHF.

This clonotype was detected many times. V usage is TRBV6-5 and J usage is TRBJ1-2; 7 bases are shared with TRBD1. From germline, CDR1 is MNHEY and CDR2 SVGAGI. There are 15 residues in the CDR3. V shed 0 bases, J shed 4 bases, and the junction held 5 bases outside the gene matches. CDR3 DNA: TGTGCCAGCAGTTACTCGTTAGGGGGCAGCTATGGCTACACCTTC. It encodes CASSYSLGGSYGYTF.